This T cell receptor (beta chain) was identified in a study of T cells in Graves' hyperthyroidism and ophthalmopathy. Per germline, CDR1 LNHDA and CDR2 SQIVND (reference sequence). Trimming took 4 bases from V and 4 from J, leaving 13 bases between them. The CDR3 contains 14 residues. Researchers took RNA transcripts and amplified the TCR beta CDR3 regions from them. Carried out on the TCR CDR3, a first-round RT-PCR used the HTBI primer set. Using its own MiXCR run on the multiplex PCR reads, TCRdb lists one record per CDR3 protein. The sample shows 490,000 or so distinct CDR3 sequences, 20% to 25% of them seen only once.

Sequenced material: blood. The chain joins TRBV19 to TRBJ1-2, with no clear D. This sequence was found in a woman in her seventies with Graves' ophthalmopathy. Here the CDR3 reads CASSKAGDTYGYTF. In nucleotides, the CDR3 is TGTGCCAGTAGTAAAGCCGGGGATACCTATGGCTACACCTTC. Based on the CDR3 plus reference TRBV19 and TRBJ1-2, the full variable domain is DGGITQSPKYLFRKEGQNVTLSCEQNLNHDAMYWYRQDPGQGLRLIYYSQIVNDFQKGDIAEGYSVSREKKESFPLTVTSAQKNPTAFYLCASSKAGDTYGYTFGSGTRLTVV.